This T cell receptor beta chain emerged from a study of blood T cells in healthy people across ages. PCR was performed a second time for 7 to 11 cycles using a sample-barcoded 5' primer and a J-beta primer mix. Researchers report that a template-switch adaptor with 12 random nucleotides tagged each cDNA molecule. A single record per CDR3 protein comes from TCRdb applying MiXCR to the 5' RACE reads. The sample has some 890,000 distinct CDR3 sequences, roughly 28% seen once. This clonotype was seen a handful of times. Germline values: CDR1 DFQATT, CDR2 SNEGSKA (reference sequence). CDR3 size: 14 residues. J was trimmed by 6 bases and V by 4 bases; bases with no gene match: 5. The same sample was also used in a study of T cells of mothers and their children.

This TCR derives from a middle-aged woman in good health. The V and J genes are TRBV20-1 and TRBJ2-1; TRBD1 matches at 11 bases. The sequenced sample consisted of blood. In nucleotides, the CDR3 is TGCAGTGCTATTCCCGGGACAGGGGGCAATGAGCAGTTCTTC. It codes for CSAIPGTGGNEQFF.